Shown below are 10 T cell receptor beta chains from a single sample sequenced in a study of T cell responses to AZD1222 COVID-19 vaccine. Assay: immunoSEQ multiplex PCR; the TCRdb copy retains only in-frame clones and omits some. Of about 100,000 clones listed, about 85% are singletons. This specimen was peripheral blood, taken on day 0 of AZD1222 vaccination. Receptor source: an adult in good health.

The J gene is TRBJ1-2, the V gene TRBV27; D is perhaps TRBD1 (6 bases). V shed 3 bases and J shed 4 bases, with 15 bases lying between them. Germline V gene lookup returns CDR1 MNHEY and CDR2 SMNVEV (reference sequence). There are 15 residues in the CDR3. As DNA, the CDR3 is TGTGCCAGCAGTTTCCTAGGGGGTTTCAGCTATGGCTACACCTTC. This sequence encodes CASSFLGGFSYGYTF.

J is TRBJ1-2 and V is TRBV2; D unresolved. V gave up 5 bases and J gave up 5 bases, with 12 bases separating them. Germline CDR1 reads SNHLY; CDR2 reads FYNNEI. The CDR3 is made up of 13 amino acids. This CDR3 is CASSPRGPYGYTF. The CDR3 region has the DNA TGTGCCAGCAGTCCTCGAGGCCCGTATGGCTACACCTTC.

The rearrangement uses TRBV30 and TRBJ1-2; D is uncertain. CDR1 is GTSNPN, CDR2 SVGIG, per germline (reference sequence). The V gene lost 2 bases and the J gene lost 6 bases, with 10 bases spanning the gap. The length of the CDR3 is 12 residues. This CDR3 reads CAWSLLGDGYTF. The CDR3 nucleotides read TGTGCCTGGAGTCTCCTTGGGGATGGCTACACCTTC.

The V call is TRBV21-1, the J call TRBJ1-4; TRBD1 reflects the table's D call only, with no check against the DNA. TRBV21-1 is termed a pseudogene. This CDR3 spans 14 amino acids. The CDR3 sequence is CASSTGQGFEKLFF. The DNA of the CDR3 is TGTGCCAGCAGCACCGGACAGGGTTTTGAAAAACTGTTTTTT.

The CDR3 spells CASSEYSKNTEAFF. The DNA for the CDR3 is TGTGCCAGCAGCGAGTACAGCAAGAACACTGAAGCTTTCTTT. The chain joins TRBV9 to TRBJ1-1; D not certain. This CDR3 has 14 amino acids. Germline assignment: CDR1 SGDLS and CDR2 YYNGEE. Deletions cut 3 bases from V and 1 base from J, with 10 bases between.

V is TRBV10-3 and J is TRBJ2-1; perhaps TRBD2 as D (6 bases). The CDR3 has 16 residues. Germline CDR1 is ENHRY and CDR2 is SYGVKD. Trimming took 0 bases from V and 3 from J, leaving 12 bases between them. The CDR3 reads CAISESGGTFYNEQFF. The CDR3 DNA is TGTGCCATCAGTGAGTCGGGCGGGACGTTCTACAATGAGCAGTTCTTC.

This clone was observed once. The V call is TRBV21-1, the J call TRBJ2-7; the table assigns TRBD1, which was not confirmed against the DNA. TRBV21-1 is deemed a pseudogene. The CDR3 covers 15 residues. CDR3 bases: TGTGCCAGCAGTTACCTCAGGAACTTTCCCTACGAGCAGTACTTC. It codes for CASSYLRNFPYEQYF.

In this sample, this clone turned up a few times. The chain employs TRBV28 and TRBJ2-5, with 7 bases matching TRBD2. The CDR3 runs 16 residues. Germline CDR1 is MDHEN and CDR2 is SYDVKM. V lost 5 bases to trimming and J lost 5 bases; unmatched junction nucleotides: 14. In DNA, the CDR3 is TGTGCCAGCAGTGCCCCACTGGCGGGAGTAGCTGAGACCCAGTACTTC. Translating gives CASSAPLAGVAETQYF.

The V and J genes are TRBV6-5 and TRBJ1-5, with 10 bases that match TRBD1. Germline V gene data show CDR1 as MNHEY and CDR2 as SVGAGI. The CDR3 loop spans 14 amino acids. Trimming cost V 6 bases and J 7 bases; bases outside gene matches: 6. This CDR3 reads CASRPGTGVQPQHF. Here the CDR3 DNA reads TGTGCCAGCAGGCCCGGGACAGGGGTACAGCCCCAGCATTTT.

The chain couples TRBV11-2 to TRBJ2-5; TRBD2 aligns across 8 bases. The V and J ends lost 1 base and 2 bases, in that order; junction bases with no gene match: 3. The CDR3 has 15 residues. The germline V gene encodes CDR1 SGHAT and CDR2 FQNNGV. For the CDR3, the DNA is TGTGCCAGCAGCTTAGTTAGCGGGGAGCAAGAGACCCAGTACTTC. It specifies CASSLVSGEQETQYF.